This T cell receptor (beta chain) was identified in a study of technical replicates of blood from a handful of donors. Method: immunoSEQ multiplex PCR; TCRdb's copy keeps in-frame clones and lacks some. The sample consists of fewer than 100,000 clones, approximately 96% of them appearing once. V lost 2 bases, J lost 6 bases, and 8 bases lay in between. Looked up from germline, CDR1 is GTSNPN and CDR2 is SVGIG (reference sequence). The CDR3 covers 11 residues. The sequencing sample was made of T cells isolated from PBMCs. V and J are TRBV30 and TRBJ2-7; D possibly corresponds to TRBD1 (5 bases). The TCR comes from a human donor in good health. CDR3 residues: CAWSRGGEQYF. CDR3 in DNA: TGTGCCTGGAGTAGGGGTGGCGAGCAGTACTTC.